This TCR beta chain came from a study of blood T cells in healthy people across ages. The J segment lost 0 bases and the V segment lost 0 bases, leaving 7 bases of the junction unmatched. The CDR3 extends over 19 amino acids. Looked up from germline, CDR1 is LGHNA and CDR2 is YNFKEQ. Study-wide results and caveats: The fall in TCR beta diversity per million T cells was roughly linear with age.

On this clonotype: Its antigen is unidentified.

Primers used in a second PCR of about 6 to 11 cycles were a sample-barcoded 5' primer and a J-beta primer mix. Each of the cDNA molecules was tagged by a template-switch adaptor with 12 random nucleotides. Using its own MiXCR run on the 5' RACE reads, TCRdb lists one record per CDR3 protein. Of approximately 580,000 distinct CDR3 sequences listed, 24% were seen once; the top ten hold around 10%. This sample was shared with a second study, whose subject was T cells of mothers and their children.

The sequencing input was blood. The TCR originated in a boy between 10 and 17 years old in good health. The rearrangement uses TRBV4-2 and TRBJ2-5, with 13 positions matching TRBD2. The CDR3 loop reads CASSQDWATSGRNQETQYF. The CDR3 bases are TGTGCCAGCAGCCAAGATTGGGCGACTAGCGGGAGGAACCAAGAGACCCAGTACTTC.